One sample yielded the 30 T cell receptor beta chains listed below, sequenced in a study of identical twins. TCRdb re-derived calls from the 5' RACE reads in MiXCR, one entry per CDR3 protein. This sample has about 430,000 distinct CDR3 sequences, with around 18% found just once. Input material: naive T cells sorted from blood. The receptors here all came from a man aged 50 to 60 in good health.

This clonotype was seen more than once but under ten times. The V gene is TRBV9, the J gene TRBJ2-1; possible D gene TRBD2, 5 bases. Trimming cost V 3 bases and J 0 bases, with 13 bases left between them. Germline lookup yields CDR1 SGDLS and CDR2 YYNGEE. The CDR3 consists of 16 residues. CDR3: CASSARRTGSYNEQFF. The DNA of the CDR3 is TGTGCCAGCAGCGCCAGACGGACTGGCTCCTACAATGAGCAGTTCTTC.

This clonotype was counted a few times. This sequence joins TRBV7-2 and TRBJ2-1, with TRBD2 identical over 12 bases. This CDR3 has 15 residues. Germline CDR1 and CDR2: SGHTA and FQGNSA. After removal of 4 bases from V and 9 bases from J, the junction contained 7 bases not matched to a gene. The CDR3 DNA sequence: TGTGCCAGCAGCTCGACCGGGACTAGCGGGTTTGAGCAGTTCTTC. This encodes CASSSTGTSGFEQFF.

The chain recombines TRBV4-1 with TRBJ2-1; TRBD1 might be the D (6 bases). V was clipped by 0 bases and J by 8 bases, with 26 bases between them. Germline assignment: CDR1 MGHRA and CDR2 YSYEKL. The CDR3 runs to 19 residues. CDR3 DNA: TGCGCCAGCAGCCAAGAAGGTCGTCTGCGGGCCAGGGGTAGCGATGAGCAGTTCTTC. Amino acid sequence: CASSQEGRLRARGSDEQFF.

The sample holds a few counts of this clonotype. This chain uses TRBV4-1 with TRBJ2-3; TRBD2 is a possible D gene (5 bases). The CDR3 is 15 amino acids. Per the germline V gene, CDR1 is MGHRA and CDR2 is YSYEKL. Deletions cut 2 bases from V and 2 bases from J, with 11 bases between. In DNA, the CDR3 is TGCGCCAGCAGCCAATGGCTAGCCGCCACAGATACGCAGTATTTT. Its translation: CASSQWLAATDTQYF.

V and J are TRBV4-3 and TRBJ2-6; D is possibly TRBD1 (6 bases). The CDR3 has 16 amino acids. Trimming cost V 0 bases and J 2 bases, with 8 bases left between them. Germline-derived CDR1 and CDR2 are LGHNA and YSLEER. The CDR3 reads CASSQEAGAGANVLTF. CDR3 nucleotide sequence: TGCGCCAGCAGCCAAGAGGCAGGGGCTGGGGCCAACGTCCTGACTTTC.

This clonotype appeared many times. The chain uses TRBV23-1 and TRBJ1-5, with unresolved D. TRBV23-1 is sorted into the ORF group, with uncertain function. Trimming shortened V by 6 bases and J by 3 bases, and 9 bases separated the two germline ends. This CDR3 spans 13 amino acids. CDR3 sequence (DNA): TGCGCCAGCAGCCCCGGGATCAATCAGCCCCAGCATTTT. It translates to CASSPGINQPQHF.

This chain links TRBV7-6 with TRBJ2-3, with D perhaps matching TRBD2 (5 bases). This CDR3 contains 16 residues. The V gene's germline CDR1 is SGHVS and CDR2 FNYEAQ. Between the trimmed V and J ends, which lost 0 bases and 0 bases, there was a span of 10 bases. CDR3 residues: CASSLAGSPSTDTQYF. CDR3 DNA: TGTGCCAGCAGCTTAGCAGGGAGCCCTAGCACAGATACGCAGTATTTT. The full variable domain, with the rest looked up from reference TRBV7-6 and TRBJ2-3, is GAGVSQSPRYKVTKRGQDVALRCDPISGHVSLYWYRQALGQGPEFLTYFNYEAQQDKSGLPNDRFSAERPEGSISTLTIQRTEQRDSAMYRCASSLAGSPSTDTQYFGPGTRLTVL.

The chain uses TRBV7-2 and TRBJ2-1; tentative D call: TRBD1 (5 bases). CDR3 size: 14 residues. Trimming removed 1 base at V and 7 bases at J, with 11 bases between. Germline V gene data show CDR1 as SGHTA and CDR2 as FQGNSA. CDR3 bases: TGTGCCAGCAGCTTAGGGGGCAGCTGGAATGAGCAGTTCTTC. Amino acid sequence: CASSLGGSWNEQFF.

The chain carries TRBV6-1 and TRBJ2-7, with 10 bases matching TRBD1. The CDR3 is 16 amino acids. Germline-derived CDR1 and CDR2 are MNHNS and SASEGT. V lost 5 bases, J lost 2 bases, and 9 bases stayed unmatched. DNA for the CDR3: TGTGCCAGCAGTCCCGGGACAGGGGCTACCCCCTACGAGCAGTACTTC. It specifies CASSPGTGATPYEQYF.

This clonotype was found a few times. This chain uses TRBV5-1 with TRBJ2-5, with D possibly being TRBD1 or TRBD2 (7 bases each). Trimming shortened V by 1 base and J by 2 bases, and 15 bases separated the two germline ends. The CDR3 loop spans 16 amino acids. CDR1 SGHRS and CDR2 YFSETQ come from the germline V gene. CDR3 in amino acids: CASSLIPAGQQETQYF. The CDR3 DNA is TGCGCCAGCAGCTTGATCCCAGCGGGACAGCAAGAGACCCAGTACTTC.

This clonotype was picked up many times. The J gene is TRBJ2-5, the V gene TRBV14, with D unresolved. Germline V CDR1 and CDR2: SGHDN, FVKESK. Between the trimmed V and J ends, which lost 2 bases and 7 bases, there was a span of 11 bases. The CDR3 contains 13 residues. CDR3 loop: CASSQWSPGTQYF. DNA of the CDR3: TGTGCCAGCAGCCAATGGTCCCCAGGGACCCAGTACTTC.

This clonotype was seen ten or more times. The CDR3 is CASSSGGYQPQHF. The DNA of the CDR3 is TGTGCCAGCAGTTCAGGGGGCTATCAGCCCCAGCATTTT. The V call is TRBV12-3 or TRBV12-4, the J call TRBJ1-5, with TRBD1 identical over 8 bases. Trimming cost V 4 bases and J 5 bases; bases outside gene matches: 1. This CDR3 is built from 13 residues.

The V and J genes are TRBV15 and TRBJ2-1; D unclear. V dropped 0 bases and J dropped 10 bases, with 25 bases sitting between them. The CDR3 is 18 amino acids. CDR1 LNHNV and CDR2 YYDKDF come from the germline V gene (reference sequence). In DNA form, the CDR3 reads TGTGCCACCAGCAGAGATAAAGCTTTCCGAGTAGGGATGGGCGAGCAGTTCTTC. It yields the protein CATSRDKAFRVGMGEQFF.

The chain recombines TRBV20-1 with TRBJ2-5, with 8 bases lining up with TRBD2. The CDR3 length is 13 residues. V lost 6 bases to trimming and J lost 4 bases; unmatched junction nucleotides: 7. CDR1 is DFQATT, CDR2 SNEGSKA, per germline (reference sequence). This CDR3 reads CSALGTSRETQYF. CDR3 bases: TGCAGTGCCTTGGGGACTAGTCGAGAGACCCAGTACTTC.

This chain uses TRBV20-1 with TRBJ2-3; 9 nucleotides agree with TRBD2. After removal of 1 base from V and 5 bases from J, the junction contained 7 bases not matched to a gene. Germline V gene data show CDR1 as DFQATT and CDR2 as SNEGSKA (reference sequence). CDR3 length: 15 amino acids. Written as DNA, the CDR3 is TGCAGTGCTAGAGGGGTAGCGGGAGTTGGAGATACGCAGTATTTT. Its translation is CSARGVAGVGDTQYF.

This clonotype has ten or more counts. The chain's CDR3 is CASRPGTGKETQYF. The CDR3 bases are TGTGCCAGCAGACCCGGGACGGGAAAAGAGACCCAGTACTTC. The rearrangement uses TRBV12-3 or TRBV12-4 and TRBJ2-5; possibly TRBD1 or TRBD2 for D (5 bases each). Trimming took off 6 bases at V and 3 bases at J, with 14 bases between the two ends. The CDR3 covers 14 residues.

The J gene is TRBJ2-7, the V gene TRBV6-2 or TRBV6-3; either TRBD1 or TRBD2 may fit D (5 bases each). Trimming removed 0 bases from V and 6 bases from J, with 9 bases in between. In germline, CDR1 is MNHEY, CDR2 SVGEGT. The CDR3 is 13 amino acids. The CDR3 DNA reads as TGTGCCAGCAGTTACTCGAGAGGGGCCGAGCAGTACTTC. Protein sequence: CASSYSRGAEQYF.

This clonotype was observed at least ten times. This sequence joins TRBV7-2 and TRBJ2-1; D call uncertain. This CDR3 has 13 amino acids. The germline V gene has CDR1 SGHTA and CDR2 FQGNSA. V dropped 5 bases and J dropped 4 bases, with 9 bases sitting between them. CDR3 region: CASSMGMYNEQFF. The CDR3 DNA sequence: TGTGCCAGCAGCATGGGAATGTACAATGAGCAGTTCTTC.

This clonotype has a handful of counts. The chain uses TRBV20-1 and TRBJ2-7; no reliable D call. This CDR3 region has 13 residues. V was clipped by 5 bases and J by 2 bases, with 13 bases between them. Germline lookup yields CDR1 DFQATT and CDR2 SNEGSKA (reference sequence). CDR3 sequence: CSAPYGLPYEQYF. Here the CDR3 DNA reads TGCAGTGCTCCCTATGGTTTACCCTACGAGCAGTACTTC.

This clonotype was seen only a few times. This CDR3 reads CSVEVGAIAFF. DNA of the CDR3: TGCAGCGTTGAAGTTGGGGCGATAGCTTTCTTT. The V call is TRBV29-1, the J call TRBJ1-1; the D gene is possibly TRBD1 (5 bases). The V gene's germline CDR1 is SQVTM and CDR2 ANQGSEA. V shed 1 base and J shed 10 bases, with 10 bases lying between them. This CDR3 has 11 residues. Using reference TRBV29-1 and TRBJ1-1 for the parts outside the CDR3, the full variable domain is SAVISQKPSRDICQRGTSLTIQCQVDSQVTMMFWYRQQPGQSLTLIATANQGSEATYESGFVIDKFPISRPNLTFSTLTVSNMSPEDSSIYLCSVEVGAIAFFGQGTRLTVV.

This chain's CDR3 is CASSWGQGTNVLTF. The CDR3 nucleotides read TGTGCCAGCAGTTGGGGACAGGGAACCAACGTCCTGACTTTC. The chain has TRBV6-5 and TRBJ2-6, with 9 bases aligning to TRBD1. Looked up from germline, CDR1 is MNHEY and CDR2 is SVGAGI. This CDR3 is 14 amino acids long. Trimming at V came to 4 bases and at J to 8 bases, leaving 3 bases not matched to a gene.

The gene calls are TRBV20-1 and TRBJ2-1, with D perhaps TRBD1 (5 bases). Germline CDR1 DFQATT, CDR2 SNEGSKA (reference sequence). There are 18 residues in the CDR3. The V end lost 1 base, the J end lost 3 bases, and 22 bases lay between the germline ends. The DNA of the CDR3 is TGCAGTGCTAGAGTGGCCAGGGTATACCAAACGATCTACAATGAGCAGTTCTTC. Its protein is CSARVARVYQTIYNEQFF.

This clonotype turned up a few times. This chain uses TRBV12-3 or TRBV12-4 with TRBJ1-3; no definite D call. This CDR3 is built from 15 residues. V lost 7 bases, J lost 4 bases, and 17 bases lay in between. CDR3 in amino acids: CASTIRTVAGNTIYF. Written as DNA, the CDR3 is TGTGCCAGCACCATCCGGACGGTAGCGGGAAACACCATATATTTT.

A few counts support this clonotype. V is TRBV19 and J is TRBJ2-7; the D gene is possibly TRBD2 (6 bases). Germline-derived CDR1 and CDR2 are LNHDA and SQIVND (reference sequence). This CDR3 is built from 14 residues. Deletions cut 6 bases from V and 1 base from J, with 13 bases between. This chain's CDR3 is CASSRWRDSYEQYF. CDR3 DNA: TGTGCCAGTAGCCGATGGAGGGATTCCTACGAGCAGTACTTC.

In this sample, this clonotype turned up a few times. The chain recombines TRBV18 with TRBJ1-1; D is undetermined. The V end lost 6 bases, the J end lost 4 bases, and 12 bases lay between the germline ends. Germline loops: CDR1 KGHSH, CDR2 LQKENI. The CDR3 loop spans 13 amino acids. The CDR3, as DNA: TGTGCCAGCTCCCAGGTGGGGATCACTGAAGCTTTCTTT. Protein product: CASSQVGITEAFF.

The chain carries TRBV28 and TRBJ2-1, with a tentative D call TRBD2 (5 bases). V lost 5 bases to trimming and J lost 5 bases, with 10 bases between them. Germline values: CDR1 MDHEN, CDR2 SYDVKM. The CDR3 has 13 residues. The CDR3 coding sequence is TGTGCCAGCAGTCCCGACGGGGACAATGAGCAGTTCTTC. Its protein is CASSPDGDNEQFF.

This chain joins TRBV27 and TRBJ1-2; D is ambiguous. The CDR3 has 15 residues. Germline values: CDR1 MNHEY, CDR2 SMNVEV (reference sequence). The germline V and J ends were trimmed by 1 base and 0 bases, with 9 bases remaining between them. The CDR3 DNA follows: TGTGCCAGCAGTTTATTGGGCAGCACTAACTATGGCTACACCTTC. This codes for CASSLLGSTNYGYTF.

J is TRBJ2-7 and V is TRBV5-1; 9 bases agree with TRBD1. V trimming: 3 bases; J trimming: 6 bases; junction bases outside the gene matches: 4. This CDR3 comprises 13 residues. Germline lookup yields CDR1 SGHRS and CDR2 YFSETQ. CDR3 residues: CASSSTGGGEQYF. CDR3 DNA sequence: TGCGCCAGCAGCTCGACAGGGGGAGGCGAGCAGTACTTC.

There are a few counts of this clonotype. The J gene is TRBJ2-1, the V gene TRBV20-1; TRBD2 might be the D (6 bases). Germline V gene lookup returns CDR1 DFQATT and CDR2 SNEGSKA (reference sequence). The CDR3 consists of 14 residues. The germline V and J ends were trimmed by 0 bases and 3 bases, with 9 bases remaining between them. In DNA, the CDR3 is TGCAGTGCTAGAGATCTGCGGGGCTACAATGAGCAGTTCTTC. Its translation is CSARDLRGYNEQFF.

V usage is TRBV25-1 and J usage is TRBJ2-7; 9 bases are a match to TRBD1. Trimming removed 3 bases from V and 5 bases from J; junction bases left unmatched: 8. CDR1 MGHDK and CDR2 SYGVNS come from the germline V gene. This CDR3 comprises 15 residues. The chain's CDR3 is CASSESGQGRNEQYF. The CDR3 DNA sequence: TGTGCCAGCAGTGAGTCGGGACAGGGACGCAACGAGCAGTACTTC.